The next 26 T cell receptor beta chains were all read from a single sample in a study of T cell clonality in common variable immunodeficiency. Some clones are missing from TCRdb's copy, which holds only in-frame ones; the method was immunoSEQ multiplex PCR. Found here are 40,000 to 45,000 clones, no singletons; the ten largest cover over 1.1%. The sample was peripheral blood mononuclear cells. The source is a person aged 18 to 75 in good health.

This clone was recorded at least ten times. CDR3 loop: CSARDYPDTQYF. The sequenced part of the CDR3 DNA is TGCAGTGCTAGAGATTATCCAGATACG. This chain links TRBV20-1 with TRBJ2-3; D gene ambiguous. The missing CDR3 end, 3 residues past where the read stops, is filled in from the germline J gene. Germline loops: CDR1 DFQATT, CDR2 SNEGSKA (reference sequence). The CDR3 contains 12 residues. Trimming took off 0 bases at V and 4 bases at J, with 5 bases between the two ends.

Ten or more counts support this clone. Coverage ceases 3 residues before the CDR3 finishes, and the germline J gene fills in the end. The chain combines TRBV13 with TRBJ2-2; TRBD1 is a possible D gene (5 bases). Trimming left V 1 base short and J 7 bases short, with 16 bases between. There are 16 residues in the CDR3. CDR1 is PRHDT and CDR2 is FYEKMQ in the germline V gene (reference sequence). The CDR3 bases that were read are TGTGCCAGCAGCTTAGATGGGGCCAGGGTCGGCGGGGAG. Translated, it gives CASSLDGARVGGE. The whole CDR3 region reads CASSLDGARVGGELFF.

The sample holds many counts of this clone. The observed sequence ends 3 residues before the CDR3 terminus, with the missing tail filled in from the germline J gene. This chain joins TRBV5-1 and TRBJ2-4, with D tentatively TRBD2 (5 bases). This CDR3 has 12 residues. The germline gives CDR1 SGHRS, CDR2 YFSETQ. V gave up 4 bases and J gave up 3 bases, with 5 bases separating them. CDR3 DNA, as far as it was read: TGCGCCAGCAGCGAGGGCAAAAACATT. Translation gives CASSEGKNI. The entire CDR3 sequence reads CASSEGKNIQYF. The variable domain in full, completed from reference TRBV5-1 and TRBJ2-4, reads KAGVTQTPRYLIKTRGQQVTLSCSPISGHRSVSWYQQTPGQGLQFLFEYFSETQRNKGNFPGRFSGRQFSNSRSEMNVSTLELGDSALYLCASSEGKNIQYFGAGTRLSVL.

With respect to this clone: With the read ending 3 residues before the CDR3 end, the germline J gene is used to fill in that end. The V call is TRBV30, the J call TRBJ1-2; D remains unclear. The CDR3 totals 14 residues. The germline V gene encodes CDR1 GTSNPN and CDR2 SVGIG (reference sequence). The sequenced part of the CDR3 DNA is TGTGCCTGGAGTGTGGGCGGGAGCGCAGATACC. Amino acid sequence: CAWSVGGSADT. The entire CDR3 sequence reads CAWSVGGSADTYTF. The full variable domain, in which reference TRBV30 and TRBJ1-2 provide the parts outside the CDR3, is SQTIHQWPATLVQPVGSPLSLECTVEGTSNPNLYWYRQAAGRGLQLLFYSVGIGQISSEVPQNLSASRPQDRQFILSSKKLLLSDSGFYLCAWSVGGSADTYTFGSGTRLTVV.

This clone was counted ten times or more. The read is 3 residues too short to cover the CDR3 end, so that end is filled in from the germline J gene. V usage is TRBV20-1 and J usage is TRBJ1-1; possible D gene TRBD1, 6 bases. V lost 4 bases, J lost 0 bases, and 9 bases lay in between. The CDR3 consists of 13 residues. The germline gives CDR1 DFQATT, CDR2 SNEGSKA (reference sequence). The CDR3 bases that were read are TGCAGTGCTACAGGGGTAATGAACACTGAA. It encodes CSATGVMNTE. Given in full, the CDR3 is CSATGVMNTEAFF.

This clone was recorded many times. Coverage ceases 3 residues before the CDR3 finishes, and the germline J gene fills in the end. The J gene is TRBJ2-2, the V gene TRBV19; D gene ambiguous. The CDR3 runs to 14 residues. Trimming stripped 5 bases from V and 2 bases from J, with 9 bases between. Germline CDR1 is LNHDA and CDR2 is SQIVND (reference sequence). The sequenced CDR3 bases are TGTGCCAGTAGTCCTCGGTTAAACACCGGGGAG. This encodes CASSPRLNTGE. The full CDR3 sequence reads CASSPRLNTGELFF.

This clone showed up just a few times. The CDR3 end is not reached by the read, which stops 3 residues before it; the germline J gene fills it in. The rearrangement links TRBV2 to TRBJ1-5; 7 bases are shared with TRBD1. Germline V CDR1 and CDR2: SNHLY, FYNNEI. Losses at the gene ends were 5 bases for V and 0 bases for J; bases not matched to a gene: 4. This CDR3 comprises 15 residues. The sequenced part of the CDR3 DNA is TGTGCCAGCAGTCCCGGGACAGATAGCAATCAGCCC. It codes for CASSPGTDSNQP. The whole CDR3 protein reads CASSPGTDSNQPQHF.

This clone was found many times. The read ends 3 residues before the CDR3 terminus; that terminus is restored from the germline J gene. The rearrangement joins TRBV20-1 to TRBJ2-7; D not certain. CDR3 length: 12 amino acids. V lost 6 bases, J lost 0 bases, and 9 bases lay in between. CDR1 and CDR2 (germline): DFQATT, SNEGSKA (reference sequence). This CDR3 reads CSALSVSYEQYF. The sequenced part of the CDR3 DNA is TGCAGTGCGTTGTCGGTCTCCTACGAG.

This clone was detected ten times or more. The read comes to an end 3 residues before the CDR3 does, leaving the germline J gene to fill in the end. At the DNA level, this CDR3 is encoded by other sequences in the same sample as well. This chain connects TRBV5-1 to TRBJ2-3, with D uncertain. This CDR3 spans 15 amino acids. Germline assignment: CDR1 SGHRS and CDR2 YFSETQ. With 4 bases removed from V and 0 bases from J, the gap between germline ends came to 12 bases. The CDR3 bases that were read are TGCGCCAGCAGCCCAGACACCACTAGCACAGATACG. Encoded protein: CASSPDTTSTDT. The entire CDR3 sequence reads CASSPDTTSTDTQYF.

This clone showed up many times. The missing CDR3 end, 3 residues past where the read stops, is filled in from the germline J gene. The chain has TRBV5-1 and TRBJ2-2; 7 positions agree with TRBD1. The germline gives CDR1 SGHRS, CDR2 YFSETQ. The junction had 8 bases not matched to a gene; V was cut back by 3 bases and J by 6 bases. The CDR3 consists of 15 residues. This chain's CDR3 is CASSSGQNIAGELFF. Incomplete CDR3 DNA: TGCGCCAGCAGCTCGGGACAGAATATAGCCGGGGAG.

This clone was counted ten times or more. Other DNA variants within this sample encode the same CDR3. The DNA read from the CDR3 is TGTGCCAGCAGCCGAGGGGGCTCCTACAATGAG. Amino acid sequence: CASSRGGSYNE. The CDR3, in full, reads CASSRGGSYNEQFF. The rearrangement uses TRBV14 and TRBJ2-1; tentatively, D is TRBD1 (6 bases). The read ends 3 residues early relative to the CDR3; the germline J gene fills the gap. CDR3 length equals 14 residues. Germline V lookup: CDR1 SGHDN, CDR2 FVKESK. Trimming cost V 4 bases and J 0 bases, with 7 bases left between them.

This clone was picked up many times. The read comes to an end 3 residues before the CDR3 does, leaving the germline J gene to fill in the end. The chain joins TRBV29-1 to TRBJ1-3; 7 bases line up with TRBD1. This CDR3 contains 12 residues. Per germline, CDR1 SQVTM and CDR2 ANQGSEA. V shed 6 bases and J 4 bases; nucleotides not matched to a gene: 3. The sequenced CDR3 bases are TGCAGCGTACAGGGGTCGGGAAACACC. Its protein product is CSVQGSGNT. The full-length CDR3 reads as CSVQGSGNTIYF.

Ten or more counts support this clone. The read gets to within 3 residues of the CDR3 end, and the germline J gene fills in the rest. The chain recombines TRBV20-1 with TRBJ2-1, with 8 bases lining up with TRBD2. Germline trimming cut 6 bases from V and 2 bases from J; bases unmatched to any gene: 6. Germline loops: CDR1 DFQATT, CDR2 SNEGSKA (reference sequence). The CDR3 is 14 amino acids. CDR3 protein: CSAGSSGPYNEQFF. The CDR3 bases that were read are TGCAGTGCCGGATCTAGCGGGCCCTACAATGAG.

In its sample, this clone was seen many times. Read sequence stops 3 residues before the CDR3 end, and the germline J gene provides the missing end. This chain uses TRBV14 with TRBJ2-3, with no clear D. Per germline, CDR1 SGHDN and CDR2 FVKESK. This CDR3 comprises 14 residues. Trimming pared 1 base from V and 2 bases from J, leaving 7 bases between. Partial CDR3 DNA: TGTGCCAGCAGCCAAGGAGGTCCCACAGATACG. It specifies CASSQGGPTDT. The complete CDR3 reads CASSQGGPTDTQYF. Using reference TRBV14 and TRBJ2-3 for the parts outside the CDR3, the full variable domain is EAGVTQFPSHSVIEKGQTVTLRCDPISGHDNLYWYRRVMGKEIKFLLHFVKESKQDESGMPNNRFLAERTGGTYSTLKVQPAELEDSGVYFCASSQGGPTDTQYFGPGTRLTVL.

This clone was seen many times. The read gets to within 3 residues of the CDR3 end, and the germline J gene fills in the rest. The V gene is TRBV4-1, the J gene TRBJ2-3; the D is unclear. This CDR3 has 13 amino acids. Germline V gene sequence: CDR1 MGHRA, CDR2 YSYEKL. V lost 2 bases and J lost 2, with 5 bases in between. The chain's CDR3 is CASSQPNTDTQYF. The CDR3 DNA, read in part, is TGCGCCAGCAGCCAACCAAACACAGATACG.

In its sample, this clone was seen many times. The CDR3 loop reads CSASRAGGSYNEQFF. Partial CDR3 DNA: TGCAGCGCCTCTCGGGCGGGGGGCTCCTACAATGAG. The chain recombines TRBV20-1 with TRBJ2-1; 8 bases match TRBD2. The read ends 3 residues before the CDR3 terminus; that terminus is restored from the germline J gene. This CDR3 has 15 amino acids. The germline gives CDR1 DFQATT, CDR2 SNEGSKA (reference sequence).

At least ten counts were recorded for this clone. The read ends 3 residues before the CDR3 terminus; that terminus is restored from the germline J gene. The chain is built from TRBV5-5 and TRBJ2-7; 8 nucleotides match TRBD2. Germline-derived CDR1 and CDR2 are SGHKS and YYEKEE (reference sequence). V dropped 7 bases and J dropped 4; count of bases not matched to a gene: 10. The length of the CDR3 is 14 residues. CDR3 DNA, as far as it was read: TGTGCCAGCCTCCGAAGTTCTAGCGGGTACGAG. Its protein product is CASLRSSSGYE. The whole CDR3 is CASLRSSSGYEQYF.

This clone was found many times. Coverage ceases 3 residues before the CDR3 finishes, and the germline J gene fills in the end. V and J are TRBV20-1 and TRBJ2-7; 9 bases are shared with TRBD2. Germline values: CDR1 DFQATT, CDR2 SNEGSKA (reference sequence). The CDR3 has 14 residues. The junction had 9 bases not matched to a gene; V was cut back by 6 bases and J by 3 bases. The CDR3 DNA, read in part, is TGCAGTGCGATAATAGCGGGAGTCCGCTACGAG. Its protein is CSAIIAGVRYE. The whole CDR3 reads CSAIIAGVRYEQYF.

This clone was counted many times. The read ends 3 residues before the CDR3 terminus; that terminus is restored from the germline J gene. J is TRBJ2-7 and V is TRBV13; 8 bases align to TRBD1. V shed 4 bases, J shed 3 bases, and the junction held 2 bases outside the gene matches. The CDR3 has 13 residues. Germline lookup yields CDR1 PRHDT and CDR2 FYEKMQ (reference sequence). The sequenced CDR3 bases are TGTGCCAGCAGCTACAGGGGGAGCTACGAG. It encodes CASSYRGSYE. The full CDR3 is CASSYRGSYEQYF. Using reference TRBV13 and TRBJ2-7 for the parts outside the CDR3, the full variable domain is AAGVIQSPRHLIKEKRETATLKCYPIPRHDTVYWYQQGPGQDPQFLISFYEKMQSDKGSIPDRFSAQQFSDYHSELNMSSLELGDSALYFCASSYRGSYEQYFGPGTRLTVT.

In this sample, this clone turned up many times. The read gets to within 3 residues of the CDR3 end, and the germline J gene fills in the rest. The gene calls are TRBV20-1 and TRBJ1-5, with D possibly being TRBD1 (5 bases). V was cut by 6 bases and J by 4 bases, with 16 bases left in between. Germline CDR1 is DFQATT and CDR2 is SNEGSKA (reference sequence). The CDR3 is 14 amino acids. The CDR3 here is CSAPSGGKNQPQHF. Incomplete CDR3 DNA: TGCAGTGCCCCGTCGGGGGGGAAAAATCAGCCC.

This clone was seen at least ten times. One end of the junction is discordant with germline, which a read error may explain. The read halts 3 residues ahead of the CDR3 end, with the missing end drawn from the germline J gene. The rearrangement joins TRBV4-2 to TRBJ2-2, with 10 nucleotides matching TRBD2. The germline CDR1 and CDR2 sequences are LGHNA and YNFKEQ. This CDR3 has 17 residues. CDR3 sequence: CASSQVSLAGVGGELFF. CDR3 bases read: TGCGCCAGCAGCCAAGTGTCCCTAGCGGGAGTGGGCGGGGAG.

This clone was observed many times. The read terminates 3 residues before the CDR3 end, so the remaining end is supplied by the germline J gene. The chain carries TRBV23-1 and TRBJ1-2; tentatively, D is TRBD1 (6 bases). TRBV23-1 is an ORF, with its function uncertain. CDR3 length: 16 amino acids. With 0 bases removed from V and 1 base from J, the gap between germline ends came to 12 bases. CDR3 in amino acids: CASSQSAGQLNYGYTF. Partial CDR3 DNA: TGCGCCAGCAGTCAATCCGCCGGACAGCTTAACTATGGC.

Ten or more counts support this clone. The CDR3 extends 3 residues past the end of the read, so its final part is completed from the germline J gene. V and J are TRBV20-1 and TRBJ2-7; 10 bases agree with TRBD2. The CDR3 runs 15 residues. Germline V gene sequence: CDR1 DFQATT, CDR2 SNEGSKA (reference sequence). V trimming: 5 bases; J trimming: 1 base; junction bases outside the gene matches: 8. The CDR3 sequence is CSARNLAGDSYEQYF. The part of the CDR3 DNA that was read is TGCAGTGCTCGGAATCTAGCGGGGGATTCCTACGAG.

This clone was picked up many times. The CDR3 reads CAISASSGKFRYEQYF. Partial CDR3 DNA: TGTGCCATATCTGCGTCGAGCGGGAAGTTTCGGTACGAG. The chain uses TRBV10-3 and TRBJ2-7; 7 bases match TRBD2. Coverage ceases 3 residues before the CDR3 finishes, and the germline J gene fills in the end. V shed 9 bases, J shed 4 bases, and the junction held 18 bases outside the gene matches. Germline V gene sequence: CDR1 ENHRY, CDR2 SYGVKD. CDR3 length: 16 amino acids.

This clone was counted many times. The observed sequence ends 3 residues before the CDR3 terminus, with the missing tail filled in from the germline J gene. The V gene is TRBV5-1, the J gene TRBJ2-1; a weak D match, TRBD2 (7 bases). CDR3 length: 16 residues. Per germline, CDR1 SGHRS and CDR2 YFSETQ. Deletions cut 6 bases from V and 1 base from J, with 17 bases between. The sequenced part of the CDR3 DNA is TGCGCCAGCAAGAAGGGGGGGGGACAATCCTACAATGAG. It encodes CASKKGGGQSYNE. From start to end, the CDR3 is CASKKGGGQSYNEQFF.

This clone has a count of ten or more. The observed sequence ends 3 residues before the CDR3 terminus, with the missing tail filled in from the germline J gene. This chain links TRBV20-1 with TRBJ2-7; 11 bases map to TRBD2. Trimming at V came to 6 bases and at J to 3 bases, leaving 4 bases not matched to a gene. This CDR3 has 13 amino acids. Germline V gives CDR1 DFQATT, CDR2 SNEGSKA (reference sequence). The CDR3 reads CSAKTSGSYEQYF. CDR3 DNA (partial): TGCAGTGCGAAAACTAGCGGGAGCTACGAG.